The rows below give T cell receptor beta chains drawn from one sample of a study of cytomegalovirus exposure and HLA in healthy donors. Clones were sequenced by immunoSEQ multiplex PCR, and TCRdb holds only the in-frame ones, with some missing. The table has 160,000 or so clones, approximately 80% seen once. Sequenced input: PBMCs. Source of these receptors: a man between 18 and 29 years old in good health and CMV-seropositive. The conserved cysteine and the conserved F or W are not part of the CDR3 here. A D gene is named only where the DNA matches it firmly.

d_call	v_call	j_call	cdr3_aa
-	TRBV6-1	TRBJ1-2	ASSESPGEYGYT
-	TRBV7-9	TRBJ2-1	ASSRNPEQF
TRBD2	TRBV5-4	TRBJ2-7	ASSTSGRAYEQY
-	TRBV11-2	TRBJ1-1	ASSLAMGGSRGGTEAF
TRBD1	TRBV10-1	TRBJ2-5	ASSESQGAGETQY
-	TRBV4-1	TRBJ1-1	ASSRPDRSTEAF
TRBD1	TRBV30	TRBJ1-3	AWSPGGGNTIY
TRBD1	TRBV30	TRBJ2-5	AWSEARGRETQY
-	TRBV6-4	TRBJ1-5	ASSFEADQPQH
TRBD1	TRBV7-2	TRBJ2-1	ASSTVPRDSNEQF
TRBD1	TRBV4-2	TRBJ1-2	ASSQVRDRGDYGYT
-	TRBV7-9	TRBJ1-6	ASSLAHGANSPLH
-	TRBV19	TRBJ1-5	ASTYSTGWGNQPQH
-	TRBV21-1	TRBJ1-2	ASSNPTGVYYGYT
-	TRBV30	TRBJ1-6	AWKLELQGNSPLH
TRBD2	TRBV7-9	TRBJ2-1	ASATSGRYNEQF
TRBD1	TRBV5-4	TRBJ2-1	ASSSGQGVSYNEQF
TRBD2	TRBV19	TRBJ2-3	ASSIGGLVIDTQY
TRBD1	TRBV18	TRBJ1-4	ASSPGTELNEKLF
-	TRBV5-1	TRBJ2-1	ASSLYSRSTSYNEQF
-	TRBV4-1	TRBJ2-1	ASSQPGGHYNEQF
-	TRBV4-3	TRBJ1-2	ASSQGGEAGGANYGYT
TRBD2	TRBV5-4	TRBJ2-1	ASSRGGNSYNEQF
-	TRBV20-1	TRBJ2-5	SARVAGTQY
-	TRBV19	TRBJ1-5	ASSSRAGRMGQPQH
TRBD2	TRBV30	TRBJ2-1	AWSPSGRSYNEQF
-	TRBV4-2	TRBJ1-1	ASSQQGKDTEAF
-	TRBV27	TRBJ2-1	ASSLKVGINNEQF
-	TRBV6-6	TRBJ2-7	ASTQARAYEQY
-	TRBV7-6	TRBJ2-6	ASSQMESGANVLT
TRBD1	TRBV5-1	TRBJ1-2	ATRTGGSMGGYT
TRBD2	TRBV7-9	TRBJ2-5	ASSLLAGETQY
TRBD1	TRBV4-1	TRBJ2-3	ASSLQGSDTQY
TRBD2	TRBV12-5	TRBJ2-1	ASGPGLAGSSYNEQF
-	TRBV1	TRBJ2-1	TSSRTSGRRVAYNEQF
-	TRBV18	TRBJ1-6	ASSPSRRIGSPLH
TRBD1	TRBV6-6	TRBJ2-1	ASSYYRGQGVNEQF
-	TRBV9	TRBJ1-1	ASSGSPGTEAF
-	TRBV25-1	TRBJ1-4	ASSESLGTNEKLF
TRBD1	TRBV5-4	TRBJ2-2	ASSAGQVNTGELF
TRBD1	TRBV5-1	TRBJ2-7	ASSHSPGQGGYEQY
TRBD1	TRBV11-2	TRBJ1-4	ASSPGQVFNEKLF
-	TRBV7-9	TRBJ1-1	ASSPSGAVEAF
-	TRBV6-1	TRBJ2-1	ASSGHSSGYNEQF
-	TRBV7-9	TRBJ1-2	SSSREGANYGYT
TRBD1	TRBV30	TRBJ1-6	AWAPGQINSPLH